One sample yielded the 25 T cell receptor beta chains listed below, sequenced in a study of cytomegalovirus exposure and HLA in healthy donors. In the PCR, 60 Vbeta and 13 Jbeta primers were used. The assay was immunoSEQ multiplex PCR, and TCRdb's table has in-frame clones only and misses some. The data hold over 150,000 clones, with around 77% observed a single time. Sequencing was done on a sample of PBMCs. These TCRs come from a young man in good health and CMV-seropositive.

Written as DNA, the CDR3 is TGTGCCAGCTTAAAAGAGGGACAGACCTTTTATGGCTACACCTTC. It encodes CASLKEGQTFYGYTF. The rearrangement links TRBV28 to TRBJ1-2; 7 nucleotides line up with TRBD1. CDR3 size: 15 residues. Germline V lookup: CDR1 MDHEN, CDR2 SYDVKM. V lost 8 bases to trimming and J lost 5 bases; unmatched junction nucleotides: 14.

The rearrangement links TRBV6-5 to TRBJ2-3; TRBD2 matches at 7 bases. Looked up from germline, CDR1 is MNHEY and CDR2 is SVGAGI. V was clipped by 8 bases and J by 3 bases; unmatched bases: 5. CDR3 length: 13 amino acids. CDR3 protein: CASLGEGTDTQYF. The CDR3 DNA follows: TGTGCCAGCCTGGGGGAGGGGACAGATACGCAGTATTTT.

This clone showed up just a few times. This chain connects TRBV5-4 to TRBJ2-7; 10 nucleotides align to TRBD1. With 4 bases clipped from V and 5 bases from J, the junction kept 9 bases outside the gene matches. This CDR3 spans 15 amino acids. Germline V lookup: CDR1 SGHNT, CDR2 YYREEE (reference sequence). The CDR3: CASSVPGQGTHEQYF. The CDR3 DNA reads as TGTGCCAGCAGCGTTCCGGGACAGGGGACCCACGAGCAGTACTTC.

The chain links TRBV6-5 to TRBJ2-7; 8 bases agree with TRBD1. V shed 6 bases, J shed 7 bases, and the junction held 14 bases outside the gene matches. Per germline, CDR1 MNHEY and CDR2 SVGAGI. The CDR3 covers 15 residues. The CDR3 protein is CASSLQGVKTEEQYF. CDR3 coding DNA: TGTGCCAGCAGCTTACAGGGGGTTAAGACTGAAGAGCAGTACTTC.

This chain links TRBV30 with TRBJ1-2; D possibly corresponds to TRBD1 (5 bases). Trimming took 1 base from V and 8 from J, leaving 11 bases between them. The CDR3 runs 12 residues. CDR1 and CDR2 from the germline V gene are GTSNPN and SVGIG (reference sequence). This chain's CDR3 is CAWSGGHGGYTF. The CDR3 bases are TGTGCCTGGAGTGGAGGACATGGGGGCTACACCTTC.

The chain employs TRBV10-1 and TRBJ2-5; TRBD1 is a possible D gene (6 bases). Germline assignment: CDR1 WNHNN and CDR2 SYGVQD (reference sequence). This CDR3 has 14 residues. Trimming took 5 bases from V and 1 from J, leaving 11 bases between them. The CDR3 region is CASSPGDPQETQYF. CDR3 in DNA: TGCGCCAGCAGTCCAGGGGACCCCCAAGAGACCCAGTACTTC.

The chain joins TRBV2 to TRBJ2-7; TRBD1 agrees at 8 bases. The length of the CDR3 is 14 residues. With V trimmed by 2 bases and J by 6 bases, 6 bases remained unmatched. Germline CDR1 SNHLY, CDR2 FYNNEI. The DNA of the CDR3 is TGTGCCAGCAGTGAACGAGACAGGGGTGGCGAGCAGTACTTC. Translating gives CASSERDRGGEQYF. Full variable domain (rest looked up from reference TRBV2 and TRBJ2-7): EPEVTQTPSHQVTQMGQEVILRCVPISNHLYFYWYRQILGQKVEFLVSFYNNEISEKSEIFDDQFSVERPDGSNFTLKIRSTKLEDSAMYFCASSERDRGGEQYFGPGTRLTVT.

The genes are TRBV7-8 and TRBJ1-5; D may be TRBD1 (6 bases). Trimming took 3 bases from V and 5 from J, leaving 11 bases between them. This CDR3 contains 14 residues. Germline assignment: CDR1 SGHVS and CDR2 FQNEAQ. The CDR3: CASSLGALHQPQHF. In DNA form, the CDR3 reads TGTGCCAGCAGCTTGGGGGCATTGCATCAGCCCCAGCATTTT. Full variable domain (remainder filled in from reference TRBV7-8 and TRBJ1-5): GAGVSQSPRYKVAKRGQDVALRCDPISGHVSLFWYQQALGQGPEFLTYFQNEAQLDKSGLPSDRFFAERPEGSVSTLKIQRTQQEDSAVYLCASSLGALHQPQHFGDGTRLSIL.

The rearrangement links TRBV2 to TRBJ1-2; D gene uncertain. Germline V lookup: CDR1 SNHLY, CDR2 FYNNEI. The CDR3 extends over 13 amino acids. V lost 3 bases and J lost 7, with 12 bases in between. Here the CDR3 reads CASSEWSEGGYTF. CDR3 nucleotide sequence: TGTGCCAGCAGTGAGTGGTCGGAGGGTGGCTACACCTTC.

J is TRBJ2-2 and V is TRBV6-6, with TRBD2 matching 7 bases. Losses at the gene ends were 7 bases for V and 1 base for J; bases not matched to a gene: 9. CDR1 and CDR2 from the germline V gene are MNHNY and SVGAGI (reference sequence). This CDR3 contains 16 residues. The CDR3 DNA reads TGTGCCAGCATTTCTAGGGGAGGGCTGAACACCGGGGAGCTGTTTTTT. Translated: CASISRGGLNTGELFF.

This clone occurred a few times. This chain joins TRBV6-1 and TRBJ1-5; 11 bases map to TRBD1. CDR3 length equals 16 residues. The ends lost 0 bases at V and 7 bases at J; junction bases unmatched: 5. Germline V gene lookup returns CDR1 MNHNS and CDR2 SASEGT. The CDR3 region is CASSEAGTGGRQPQHF. CDR3 nucleotide sequence: TGTGCCAGCAGTGAAGCTGGGACAGGGGGAAGACAGCCCCAGCATTTT.

This clone was observed a few times. The J gene is TRBJ2-7, the V gene TRBV2, with D unresolved. The V end lost 3 bases, the J end lost 2 bases, and 8 bases lay between the germline ends. The CDR3 is 13 amino acids. CDR1 is SNHLY, CDR2 FYNNEI, per germline. The CDR3 region has the DNA TGTGCCAGCAGTGACAACAGACCCTACGAGCAGTACTTC. Translating it yields CASSDNRPYEQYF. The variable domain in full, with the rest retrieved from reference TRBV2 and TRBJ2-7, is EPEVTQTPSHQVTQMGQEVILRCVPISNHLYFYWYRQILGQKVEFLVSFYNNEISEKSEIFDDQFSVERPDGSNFTLKIRSTKLEDSAMYFCASSDNRPYEQYFGPGTRLTVT.

This chain uses TRBV7-9 with TRBJ2-1; no firm D call. The CDR3 runs to 16 residues. The germline gives CDR1 SEHNR, CDR2 FQNEAQ (reference sequence). The V and J ends lost 5 bases and 7 bases respectively, with 21 bases between them. The CDR3 nucleotides read TGTGCCAGCAGCGCAGATACCGGGTCCCGCGGTAATGAGCAGTTCTTC. Amino acid sequence: CASSADTGSRGNEQFF.

The V call is TRBV27, the J call TRBJ2-2; D possibly corresponds to TRBD1 (5 bases). The V end lost 6 bases, the J end lost 8 bases, and 7 bases lay between the germline ends. Germline CDR1 is MNHEY and CDR2 is SMNVEV (reference sequence). The CDR3 consists of 11 residues. Here the CDR3 DNA reads TGTGCCAGCAGGGGGCTAGGGGAGCTGTTTTTT. Translating it yields CASRGLGELFF.

The chain links TRBV28 to TRBJ1-6; D unresolved. The ends were cut back, 2 bases at V and 4 bases at J, with 9 bases in the middle. This CDR3 comprises 15 residues. Germline CDR1 is MDHEN and CDR2 is SYDVKM. This chain's CDR3 is CASSLRNSYNSPLHF. The CDR3, as DNA: TGTGCCAGCAGTTTAAGGAACAGTTATAATTCACCCCTCCACTTT. The full variable domain, rest sourced from reference TRBV28 and TRBJ1-6, is DVKVTQSSRYLVKRTGEKVFLECVQDMDHENMFWYRQDPGLGLRLIYFSYDVKMKEKGDIPEGYSVSREKKERFSLILESASTNQTSMYLCASSLRNSYNSPLHFGNGTRLTVT.

The chain combines TRBV6-1 with TRBJ2-5; the match to TRBD2 covers 9 bases. The CDR3 length is 17 residues. CDR1 and CDR2 from the germline V gene are MNHNS and SASEGT. After removal of 1 base from V and 1 base from J, the junction contained 7 bases not matched to a gene. This chain's CDR3 is CASSEEIAGDSQETQYF. CDR3 nucleotides: TGTGCCAGCAGTGAAGAAATAGCGGGGGACTCCCAAGAGACCCAGTACTTC.

The CDR3 region is CASSFPGQLEAFF. The DNA of the CDR3 is TGTGCCAGCAGTTTCCCGGGACAGCTTGAAGCTTTCTTT. The chain couples TRBV27 to TRBJ1-1; the match to TRBD1 covers 7 bases. Looked up from germline, CDR1 is MNHEY and CDR2 is SMNVEV (reference sequence). V gave up 3 bases and J gave up 7 bases; unmatched junction bases: 5. The CDR3 has 13 residues.

The chain is built from TRBV9 and TRBJ1-3; D is undetermined. The CDR3 is made up of 16 amino acids. CDR1 and CDR2 (germline): SGDLS, YYNGEE. With 6 bases removed from V and 0 bases from J, the gap between germline ends came to 16 bases. For the CDR3, the DNA is TGTGCCAGCACCCCAGGATGGAGGCACTCTGGAAACACCATATATTTT. Its translation is CASTPGWRHSGNTIYF.

V and J are TRBV19 and TRBJ2-5; maybe TRBD2 (5 bases). V shed 1 base and J shed 4 bases, with 10 bases lying between them. The CDR3 totals 14 residues. Germline V gives CDR1 LNHDA, CDR2 SQIVND (reference sequence). The CDR3 loop reads CASSIGREGETQYF. The CDR3 DNA sequence: TGTGCCAGTAGTATAGGTCGGGAAGGAGAGACCCAGTACTTC.

The gene calls are TRBV18 and TRBJ1-4; D is perhaps TRBD1 (5 bases). Trimming pared 2 bases from V and 4 bases from J, leaving 14 bases between. Germline values: CDR1 KGHSH, CDR2 LQKENI. The CDR3 extends over 16 amino acids. CDR3 in amino acids: CASSPRGAASNEKLFF. CDR3 bases: TGTGCCAGCTCACCAAGGGGTGCCGCCAGTAATGAAAAACTGTTTTTT.

The chain recombines TRBV4-1 with TRBJ1-5, with 12 bases lining up with TRBD1. Per the germline V gene, CDR1 is MGHRA and CDR2 is YSYEKL. This CDR3 spans 19 amino acids. Trimming at V came to 1 base and at J to 1 base, leaving 8 bases not matched to a gene. The CDR3 DNA follows: TGCGCCAGCAGCCAAGGGCTCGGGACAGGGGGCCTAAGCAATCAGCCCCAGCATTTT. Amino acids: CASSQGLGTGGLSNQPQHF.

This clone was detected a few times. This chain joins TRBV30 and TRBJ2-6; 9 nucleotides align to TRBD1. The ends lost 3 bases at V and 2 bases at J; junction bases unmatched: 8. Germline assignment: CDR1 GTSNPN and CDR2 SVGIG (reference sequence). CDR3 size: 17 residues. CDR3 sequence reads: CAWSFWTGAPGANVLTF. In DNA, the CDR3 is TGTGCCTGGAGCTTTTGGACAGGGGCACCTGGGGCCAACGTCCTGACTTTC.

The gene calls are TRBV2 and TRBJ2-2; D might be TRBD2 (5 bases). The germline V gene encodes CDR1 SNHLY and CDR2 FYNNEI. The V end was cut by 2 bases, the J end by 4 bases, with 14 bases between. The length of the CDR3 is 16 residues. Here the CDR3 reads CASSERGILGTGELFF. The CDR3, as DNA: TGTGCCAGCAGTGAAAGAGGTATACTAGGCACCGGGGAGCTGTTTTTT.

J is TRBJ2-7 and V is TRBV30; 8 bases match TRBD1. Per germline, CDR1 GTSNPN and CDR2 SVGIG (reference sequence). The V segment lost 5 bases and the J segment 6 bases; nucleotides outside the gene matches: 12. CDR3 length: 14 amino acids. The CDR3 loop reads CAWQVTGVVGEQYF. DNA of the CDR3: TGTGCCTGGCAAGTGACAGGGGTGGTTGGCGAGCAGTACTTC. The full variable domain, completed using reference TRBV30 and TRBJ2-7, is SQTIHQWPATLVQPVGSPLSLECTVEGTSNPNLYWYRQAAGRGLQLLFYSVGIGQISSEVPQNLSASRPQDRQFILSSKKLLLSDSGFYLCAWQVTGVVGEQYFGPGTRLTVT.

V and J are TRBV28 and TRBJ2-3; TRBD2 agrees at 12 bases. V lost 8 bases and J lost 5; bases outside the gene matches: 2. The CDR3 is made up of 13 amino acids. Germline V lookup: CDR1 MDHEN, CDR2 SYDVKM. CDR3 loop: CASGLAGLDTQYF. The CDR3 DNA reads as TGTGCCAGCGGACTAGCGGGGTTAGATACGCAGTATTTT.